This T cell receptor beta chain was obtained from a study of metastatic and nonmetastatic thyroid tumors (dated by TCRdb to the early 2020s). With regard to the full study: For patients with malignant and with benign thyroid disease, the researchers compared repertoires between peripheral blood samples and tumor or nodule tissue samples. The investigation overall reported the following: TCR beta diversity was reported as significantly higher in malignant tumors than in benign nodules, in both blood and tumor samples.

In its sample, this clone was seen many times. It lacks a known antigen. Base qualities were left out, and no much larger clone turns up one base away. This sample also contains other DNA sequences that code for the same CDR3. Including the terminal cysteine and phenylalanine, the CDR3 comprises 15 residues. Only the CDR3 DNA is retained, 45 bases long and in frame from the first base. At the junction V is shortened by 3 bases and J by 6 bases; bases outside the gene matches: 8. The CDR1 and CDR2 encoded by the germline V gene (reference sequence) are SGHNT and YYREEE. No patient had received any treatment before thyroid surgery. Using T-cell receptor beta sequencing, the study looked back at clinical samples from patients collected from 2012 to 2018. Libraries were constructed by PCR. Sequencing took place on an Illumina HiSeq 4000. High-throughput sequencing was used to profile the CDR3 region of the TCR beta-chain in every patient. The original methods were these. Drawing on CDR3 differences between clinicopathological groups, the researchers built a classifier meant to tell apart patients with distant-metastatic papillary thyroid cancer. The Shannon index was used to measure repertoire diversity, and the Morisita-Horn index was used to measure how similar tumor and blood repertoires were. TCRdb's own reprocessing of the public reads used fastp at Q25 and MiXCR and kept productive beta chains. The authors' filters were not applied to this entry. This sample has about 92,000 clones in its table, and about 15% of those were observed once. Together, the top ten hold just over 3.5% of the sample.

This clonotype was sampled from a female donor with papillary thyroid cancer or a benign thyroid nodule (not recorded which). Some clones in this sample may be carry-over from other donors' samples. Sequencing input: blood. Recombination connected TRBV5-4 to TRBJ2-2; TRBD1 aligns with 7 central bases. The DNA sequence is TGTGCCAGCAGCTCCGGGACAGTAAGACCCGGGGAGCTGTTTTTT. It encodes CASSSGTVRPGELFF.